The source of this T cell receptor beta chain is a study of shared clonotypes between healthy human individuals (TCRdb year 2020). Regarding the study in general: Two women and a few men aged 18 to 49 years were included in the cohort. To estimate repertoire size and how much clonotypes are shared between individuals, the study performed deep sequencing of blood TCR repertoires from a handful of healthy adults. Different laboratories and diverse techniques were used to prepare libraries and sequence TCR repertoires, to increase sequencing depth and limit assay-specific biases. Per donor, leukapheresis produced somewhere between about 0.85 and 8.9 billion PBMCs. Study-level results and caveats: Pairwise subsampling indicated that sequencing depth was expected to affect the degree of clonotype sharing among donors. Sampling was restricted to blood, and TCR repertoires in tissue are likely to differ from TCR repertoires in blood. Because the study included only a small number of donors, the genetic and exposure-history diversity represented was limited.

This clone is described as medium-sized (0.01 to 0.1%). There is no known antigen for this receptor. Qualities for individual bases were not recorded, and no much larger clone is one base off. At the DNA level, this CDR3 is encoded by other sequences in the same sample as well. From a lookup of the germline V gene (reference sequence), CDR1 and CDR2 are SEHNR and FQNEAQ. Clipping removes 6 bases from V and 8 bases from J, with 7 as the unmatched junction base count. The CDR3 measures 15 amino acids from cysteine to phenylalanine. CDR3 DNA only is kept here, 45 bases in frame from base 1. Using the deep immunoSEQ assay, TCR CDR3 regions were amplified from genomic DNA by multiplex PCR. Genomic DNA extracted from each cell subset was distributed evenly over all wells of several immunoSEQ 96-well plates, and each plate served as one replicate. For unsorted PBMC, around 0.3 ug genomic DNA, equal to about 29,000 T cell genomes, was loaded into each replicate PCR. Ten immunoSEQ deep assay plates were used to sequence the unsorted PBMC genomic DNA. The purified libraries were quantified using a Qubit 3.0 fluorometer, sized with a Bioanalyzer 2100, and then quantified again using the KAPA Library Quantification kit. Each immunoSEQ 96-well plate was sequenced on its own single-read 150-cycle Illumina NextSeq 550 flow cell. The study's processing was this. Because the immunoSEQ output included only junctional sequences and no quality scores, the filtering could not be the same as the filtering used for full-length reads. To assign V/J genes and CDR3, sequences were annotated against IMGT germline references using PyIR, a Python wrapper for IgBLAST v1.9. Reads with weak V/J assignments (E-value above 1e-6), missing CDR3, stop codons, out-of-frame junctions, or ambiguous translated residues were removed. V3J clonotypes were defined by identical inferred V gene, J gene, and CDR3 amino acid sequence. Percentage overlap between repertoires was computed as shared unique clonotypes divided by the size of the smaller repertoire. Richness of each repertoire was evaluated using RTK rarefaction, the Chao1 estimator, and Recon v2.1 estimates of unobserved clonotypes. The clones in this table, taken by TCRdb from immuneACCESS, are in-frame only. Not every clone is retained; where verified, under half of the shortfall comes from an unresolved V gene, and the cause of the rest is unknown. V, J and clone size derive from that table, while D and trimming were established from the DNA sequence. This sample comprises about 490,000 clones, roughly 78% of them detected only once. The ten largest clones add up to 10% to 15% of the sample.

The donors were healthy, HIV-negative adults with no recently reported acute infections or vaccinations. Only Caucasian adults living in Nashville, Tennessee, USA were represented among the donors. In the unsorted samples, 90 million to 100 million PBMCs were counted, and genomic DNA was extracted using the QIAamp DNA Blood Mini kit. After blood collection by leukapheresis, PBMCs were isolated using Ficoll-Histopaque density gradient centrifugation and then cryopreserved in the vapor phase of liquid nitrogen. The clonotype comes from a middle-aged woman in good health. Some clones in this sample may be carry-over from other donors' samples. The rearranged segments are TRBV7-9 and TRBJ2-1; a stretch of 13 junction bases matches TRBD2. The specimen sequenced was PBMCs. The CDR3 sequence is CASSTRTSGSDEQFF. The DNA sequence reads TGTGCCAGCAGTACGCGGACTAGCGGGAGCGATGAGCAGTTCTTC. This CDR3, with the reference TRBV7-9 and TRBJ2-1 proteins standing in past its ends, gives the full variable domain DTGVSQNPRHKITKRGQNVTFRCDPISEHNRLYWYRQTLGQGPEFLTYFQNEAQLEKSRLLSDRFSAERPKGSFSTLEIQRTEQGDSAMYLCASSTRTSGSDEQFFGPGTRLTVL.